This entry concerns a single T cell receptor beta chain. The treatment denotes: randomized to nivolumab then ipilimumab (arm A) or the reverse (arm B). The method was immunoSEQ multiplex PCR; TCRdb's version includes in-frame clones alone and lacks a portion of them. The profile shows about 14,000 clones, around 73% of them singletons. This record belongs to a study of sequential checkpoint blockade in melanoma. The TCR sequence derives from a human donor with melanoma. This material consisted of CD8+ T cells sorted from blood (inferred from file names), taken from a patient given nivolumab and ipilimumab in sequence.

The CDR3 nucleotides read TGTGCCAGCACGCGTGGAGGCAATCAGCCCCAGCATTTT. Its protein is CASTRGGNQPQHF. The genes are TRBV7-9 and TRBJ1-5; D call uncertain. The CDR3 runs to 13 residues. Germline CDR1 reads SEHNR; CDR2 reads FQNEAQ (reference sequence). V gave up 7 bases and J gave up 2 bases, with 9 bases separating them.